A selection of T cell receptor beta chains follows, all from one sample in a study of T cell responses to AZD1222 COVID-19 vaccine. Measured with immunoSEQ multiplex PCR; TCRdb has only the in-frame clones, and not every one. The table shows around 160,000 clones, with just over 90% occurring only once. The source was peripheral blood, collected 28 days after the second AZD1222 dose. Receptors were obtained from an adult who received the AZD1222 COVID-19 vaccine. CDR3s leave out the opening cysteine and the closing phenylalanine or tryptophan.

V gene: TRBV16; CDR3 protein: AITLVGSEKLF
V gene: TRBV2; CDR3 protein: ASSEAFGLGQGALNQPQH
V gene: TRBV6-5; CDR3 protein: ASSYSGQGDYGYT
V gene: TRBV3-1/TRBV3-2; CDR3 protein: ASSQGLAGVETQY
V gene: TRBV12-3/TRBV12-4; CDR3 protein: ASSLDPYEQY
V gene: TRBV29-1; CDR3 protein: SVKTGTGREKLF
V gene: TRBV10-2; CDR3 protein: ASSDGQGRYEQY
V gene: TRBV5-1; CDR3 protein: ASSPDRGSNQPQH
V gene: TRBV20-1; CDR3 protein: SARSGGRNT
V gene: TRBV2; CDR3 protein: ASTLTGSGNTIY
V gene: TRBV9; CDR3 protein: ASSPPEDNTEAF
V gene: TRBV18; CDR3 protein: ASSPRAYEQY
V gene: TRBV7-2; CDR3 protein: ASSRRDYTEAF
V gene: TRBV9; CDR3 protein: ASSVVWNTEAF
V gene: TRBV27; CDR3 protein: ASSLSGGREF
V gene: TRBV5-1; CDR3 protein: ASSGDRNYGYT
V gene: TRBV5-4; CDR3 protein: ASSPGTNVIQY
V gene: TRBV3-1/TRBV3-2; CDR3 protein: ASSQSGSNYGYT
V gene: TRBV19; CDR3 protein: ASSLPGQGNYGYT
V gene: TRBV4-2; CDR3 protein: ASSQDLAYNQPQH
V gene: TRBV5-8; CDR3 protein: ASSLVVHTEAF
V gene: TRBV2; CDR3 protein: ASSEAAYSYNEQF
V gene: TRBV5-4; CDR3 protein: ASSFGPEAF